Listed below are T cell receptor beta chains from one sample, sequenced in a study of preoperative IRX-2 immunotherapy in early breast cancer. Produced via immunoSEQ multiplex PCR; TCRdb's table is partial and in-frame only. This sample has 35,000 to 45,000 clones, with about four fifths found just once. Sample: lymph node tissue, taken after IRX-2 immunotherapy. The receptor source for this set is a human donor with breast cancer. CDR3s include the opening cysteine and the closing phenylalanine or tryptophan. A D gene is named only where the DNA matches it firmly.

j_call | v_call | d_call | cdr3_nt | cdr3_aa
TRBJ1-1 | TRBV28 | TRBD1 | TGTGCCAGCACCATTCGGACAGGGGGCGGGTATAGTGAAGCTTTCTTT | CASTIRTGGGYSEAFF
TRBJ1-2 | TRBV18 | - | TGTGCCAGCTCACCCCTGGAGGGAGCCAGTGGCTACACCTTC | CASSPLEGASGYTF
TRBJ2-5 | TRBV7-5 | - | TGTGCCAGCAGCAGGATGGGACTAGCGGGGGACCAAGAGACCCAGTACTTC | CASSRMGLAGDQETQYF
TRBJ1-2 | TRBV4-1 | - | TGCGCCAGCAGCCAAGATCGTGGTGGGGGACTCTATGGCTACACCTTC | CASSQDRGGGLYGYTF
TRBJ1-3 | TRBV19 | - | TGTGCCAGTAGGCGCGACCGGGGAGCTGGAAACACCATATATTTT | CASRRDRGAGNTIYF
TRBJ1-3 | TRBV30 | - | TGTGCCTGGGGTCTGAGGGGCCGAAACACCATATATTTT | CAWGLRGRNTIYF
TRBJ2-3 | TRBV5-1 | - | TGCGCCAGCAGCGGACATGCGGCAGGGGTTGGAGATACGCAGTATTTT | CASSGHAAGVGDTQYF
TRBJ1-2 | TRBV7-1 | - | TGTGCCAGCAGCCAGGGAAACCAGGGCAAAGTCGATGGCTACACCTTC | CASSQGNQGKVDGYTF
TRBJ1-5 | TRBV19 | - | TGTGCCAGTAGTTTAAGGTCCCCCGCTGACAATCAGCCCCAGCATTTT | CASSLRSPADNQPQHF
TRBJ2-2 | TRBV4-1 | - | TGCGCCAGCAGCCATCAAAATATCGCCGGGGAGCTGTTTTTT | CASSHQNIAGELFF
TRBJ2-1 | TRBV1 | - | TGCGCCAGCAGCCAAGAGGTAGCGGGGGGATATTACAATGAGCAGTTCTTC | CASSQEVAGGYYNEQFF